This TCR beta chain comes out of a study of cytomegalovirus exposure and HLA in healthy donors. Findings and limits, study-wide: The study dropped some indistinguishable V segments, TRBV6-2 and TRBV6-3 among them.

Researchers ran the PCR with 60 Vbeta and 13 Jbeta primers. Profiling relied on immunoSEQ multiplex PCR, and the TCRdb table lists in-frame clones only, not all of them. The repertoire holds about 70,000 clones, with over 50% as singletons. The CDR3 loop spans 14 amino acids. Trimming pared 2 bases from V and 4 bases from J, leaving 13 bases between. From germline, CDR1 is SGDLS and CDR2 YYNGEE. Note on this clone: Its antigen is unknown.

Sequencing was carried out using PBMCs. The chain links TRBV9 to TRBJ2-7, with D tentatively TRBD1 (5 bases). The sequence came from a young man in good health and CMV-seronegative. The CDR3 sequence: CASSVDSNPYEQYF. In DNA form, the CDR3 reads TGTGCCAGCAGCGTCGACAGTAACCCTTACGAGCAGTACTTC.